The TCR beta chain under discussion was sequenced for a study of blood T cell repertoires in COVID-19 (dated by TCRdb to about 2020). For the study in its entirety: Samples from collaborators originated in the United States, Italy and Spain and spanned both the acute and convalescent phases of COVID-19. The material from the prospective study consisted of cDNA or gDNA derived from T cells, B-cell-depleted T cells, or PBMCs. Deeply sampled blood TCRbeta repertoires from subjects exposed to, actively infected with, or recovered from COVID-19 were included in the dataset. The repertoires were released in a freely available public database meant as a resource for research on the immune response to SARS-CoV-2. Samples came from the ongoing ImmuneRACE study (first 160 participants) plus 1,254 subjects from 6 global collaborators. The sample metadata nearly always contained a de-identified subject ID, COVID-19 status, age in years and sex. HLA class I and class II types, where available, came from metadata supplied by the sample provider rather than from assay-based typing. The full study reports these points: The amount of clinical and demographic metadata varied by source and participant and was provided uncurated.

Whole blood was collected in K2EDTA tubes by collaborating institutions according to the institutions' own protocols. For TCRbeta analysis, collaborators shipped samples as frozen whole blood, isolated PBMCs, or DNA extracted from either of those sample types. The germline V gene provides CDR1 MDHEN and CDR2 SYDVKM. The V end loses 5 bases and the J end loses 3 bases, and a stretch of 8 bases separates them. The CDR3 covers 12 residues, taking in both the cysteine and the phenylalanine. Here the CDR3 DNA is all that survives: 36 bases in frame from base 1. On this clone: The specificity of this receptor is unknown. Base quality data are lacking; no much larger clone is found one base away.

The immunoSEQ Assay, a bias-controlled multiplex PCR, was used to amplify TCRbeta CDR3 regions from genomic DNA. The authors processed their data as follows. The number of nucleated cells in each sample was estimated by amplification of reference gene primers within the assay. Sequence reads were collapsed and filtered to measure the absolute abundance of every unique TCRbeta CDR3 rearrangement. Productive Simpson clonality was computed per sample as the square root of Simpson's diversity index over productive rearrangements. The table comes from immuneACCESS by way of TCRdb, which keeps in-frame sequences with V and J called. Part of the clones is missing from these tables; in studies checked, under half for an unresolved V gene and the rest for unknown reasons. The D gene and trimming were derived from the DNA, and the V and J assignments and clone size from that table. This sample lists around 140,000 clones; 81% were detected once. 7% to 10% of the sample rests with the top ten.

The chain couples TRBV28 to TRBJ2-7, with the D gene too uncertain to name. Sequencing used peripheral blood. The sequence was collected from a human donor in a cohort sampled during active COVID-19. The CDR3 in this case is CASSPPFYEQYF. The nucleotide sequence is given as TGTGCCAGCAGTCCCCCGTTCTACGAGCAGTACTTC. The entire variable domain, with the stretches around the CDR3 drawn from the reference TRBV28 and TRBJ2-7 proteins, is DVKVTQSSRYLVKRTGEKVFLECVQDMDHENMFWYRQDPGLGLRLIYFSYDVKMKEKGDIPEGYSVSREKKERFSLILESASTNQTSMYLCASSPPFYEQYFGPGTRLTVT.